This is a list of T cell receptor beta chains from one sample in a study of PD-1 blockade in mismatch repair-deficient tumors. Generated by immunoSEQ multiplex PCR, the TCRdb table keeps only in-frame clones and is missing some. In the table there are about 120,000 clones, around nine tenths of which are singletons. The material was peripheral blood, obtained just under 74 weeks after starting pembrolizumab. These receptors all come from an adult with mismatch repair-deficient cancer. Both conserved end residues are part of each CDR3. The order of the fields is V gene, J gene, D gene, clone size, CDR3 DNA, CDR3 protein. D genes are given only for firm matches. Clone size is shown for a subset of rows, as once, few, many or a class of expanded clone.

>TRBV7-9|TRBJ2-7|NA|NA
TGTGCCAGCAGCCCGCCGGGGGGCCCCTACGAGCAGTACTTC
CASSPPGGPYEQYF
>TRBV11-3|TRBJ2-5|TRBD1|NA
TGTGCCAGCAGCTTATGGGGATCTGGACAGGGAGAACAAGAGACCCAGTACTTC
CASSLWGSGQGEQETQYF
>TRBV6-5|TRBJ1-3|NA|NA
TGTGCCAGCAGTTACTCGCGCTCTGGAAACACCATATATTTT
CASSYSRSGNTIYF
>TRBV7-9|TRBJ2-2|NA|few
TGTGCCAGCAGCCCATCAGACGGGGAGCTGTTTTTT
CASSPSDGELFF
>TRBV30|TRBJ2-1|TRBD2|NA
TGTGCCTGGAGCGCCGGAGATAGCGGGTGGTTCAATGAGCAGTTCTTC
CAWSAGDSGWFNEQFF
>TRBV30|TRBJ2-7|NA|NA
TGTGCCTGGAAATTGGCGGGCTACGAGCAGTACTTC
CAWKLAGYEQYF
>TRBV11-2|TRBJ2-3|NA|NA
TGTGCCAGCAGACGCACGGGGGAGGGGGCCGGGGATACGCAGTATTTT
CASRRTGEGAGDTQYF
>TRBV25-1|TRBJ1-4|NA|NA
TGTGCCAGCAGTGACGAGATCAGGGAGATGGGTGAAAAACTGTTTTTT
CASSDEIREMGEKLFF
>TRBV20-1|TRBJ2-1|NA|NA
TGCAGTGCTGGGGCAGGACGGAACCTCTTC
CSAGAGRNLF
>TRBV19|TRBJ1-1|TRBD1|NA
TGTGCCAGTAGTATGGGGACAGCGAACACTGAAGCTTTCTTT
CASSMGTANTEAFF
>TRBV29-1|TRBJ2-6|NA|NA
TGCAGCGTTGAAGATTCAGGTGCTGGGGCCAACGTCCTGACTTTC
CSVEDSGAGANVLTF
>TRBV7-9|TRBJ2-7|TRBD1|NA
TGTGCCAGCAGCCCCCCGCCATCCGACAGGGCTATTCACGAGCAGTACTTC
CASSPPPSDRAIHEQYF
>TRBV11-2|TRBJ2-7|NA|NA
TGTGCCAGCAGCTTAGCGGGGTACTCCTACGAGCAGTACTTC
CASSLAGYSYEQYF
>TRBV29-1|TRBJ2-4|NA|NA
TGCAGCGTTGAAGAGAGGGGGGTCGAAAACATTCAGTACTTC
CSVEERGVENIQYF
>TRBV5-6|TRBJ2-2|NA|NA
TGTGCCAGCAGCTTAGCTGACGGGGAGCTGTTTTTT
CASSLADGELFF
>TRBV10-3|TRBJ1-2|NA|few
TGTGCCATCAGTGAAGGACAGTCGGAGGGCTATGGCTACACCTTC
CAISEGQSEGYGYTF
>TRBV27|TRBJ2-7|NA|NA
TGTGCCAGCAGTTTTGATGAGACAAGGGTCTCCTACGAGCAGTACTTC
CASSFDETRVSYEQYF
>TRBV4-1|TRBJ2-6|TRBD1|NA
TGCGCCAGCAGCCAAGCAGGGGGCGCTGGGGCCAACGTCCTGACTTTC
CASSQAGGAGANVLTF
>TRBV4-1|TRBJ2-1|NA|NA
TGCGCCAGCAGCCAAGAACGGACTAGGGGGCCTTTCTTC
CASSQERTRGPFF
>TRBV28|TRBJ1-1|TRBD1|NA
TGTGCCAGCAGTTTAAGGACAGGGGAGAGGAACACTGAAGCTTTCTTT
CASSLRTGERNTEAFF
>TRBV6-5|TRBJ2-7|TRBD1|NA
TGTGCCAGCAGTGGAGGGACAGGGTTCTACGAGCAGTACTTC
CASSGGTGFYEQYF
>TRBV7-8|TRBJ2-7|NA|few
TGTGCCAGCAGCTTTAACCTTGACTACGAGCAGTACTTC
CASSFNLDYEQYF
>TRBV7-2|TRBJ2-1|NA|NA
TGTGCCAGCAGCGCATTAACGTACAATGAGCAGTTCTTC
CASSALTYNEQFF
>TRBV11-2|TRBJ2-2|TRBD1|NA
TGTGCCAGCAGCTTAGATATTAGGACAGGGGCCGGGGAGCTGTTTTTT
CASSLDIRTGAGELFF
>TRBV11-2|TRBJ2-2|NA|NA
TGTGCCAGCAGCATTACAGGGAGCGACACCGGGGAGCTGTTTTTT
CASSITGSDTGELFF
>TRBV4-3|TRBJ2-1|TRBD1|NA
TGCGCCAGCAGCCCGACAGGGGGGGGCTACAATGAGCAGTTCTTC
CASSPTGGGYNEQFF
>TRBV2|TRBJ2-7|TRBD1|NA
TGTGCCAGCAGTGTCAGGCAGGGGGTTGACGAGCAGTACTTC
CASSVRQGVDEQYF
>TRBV5-1|TRBJ2-7|TRBD1|few
TGCGCCAGCAGCTTTCAGGGGGCTAGGGAGCAGTACTTC
CASSFQGAREQYF
>TRBV11-2|TRBJ2-1|NA|NA
TGTGCCAGCAGCTTAGAGGGCGGGAACAGGGATGAGCAGTTCTTC
CASSLEGGNRDEQFF
>TRBV28|TRBJ2-7|NA|NA
TGTGCCAGCAGTTTGGTTATAGCTACCGAGCAGTACTTC
CASSLVIATEQYF
>TRBV6-1|TRBJ2-3|NA|once
TGTGCCAGCATTGATGGCGGGTACACAGATACGCAGTATTTT
CASIDGGYTDTQYF
>TRBV4-1|TRBJ2-5|TRBD2|NA
TGCGCCAGCAGCCCACTAGCGGGGCCCCAAGAGACCCAGTACTTC
CASSPLAGPQETQYF
>TRBV7-9|TRBJ2-7|NA|NA
TGTGCCAGCAGCCCTAGGGGGGACCGACTCTACGAGCAGTACTTC
CASSPRGDRLYEQYF
>TRBV30|TRBJ2-7|NA|NA
TGTGCCTGGAGTCCAGAGGCATCCTACGAGCAGTACTTC
CAWSPEASYEQYF
>TRBV4-1|TRBJ2-7|NA|NA
TGCGCCAGCAGCCAAGGGACAGACTGGTACGAGCAGTACTTC
CASSQGTDWYEQYF
>TRBV7-2|TRBJ1-5|TRBD1|NA
TGTGCCAGCAGCTTAAGACAGGGTAGACAGCCCCAGCATTTT
CASSLRQGRQPQHF
>TRBV6-6|TRBJ2-7|NA|NA
TGTGCCAGCAGTTACGGGGATTGGGCTGCCTACGAGCAGTACTTC
CASSYGDWAAYEQYF
>TRBV5-5|TRBJ2-7|TRBD1|few
TGTGCCAGCAGCCCGGACAGGAATTACTACGAGCAGTACTTC
CASSPDRNYYEQYF
>TRBV6-5|TRBJ2-1|NA|NA
TGTGCCAGCAGTTACACGGGGGAGAGGTACAATGAGCAGTTCTTC
CASSYTGERYNEQFF
>TRBV9|TRBJ2-7|NA|NA
TGTGCCAGCAGCCTTGACAGCCCCTACGAGCAGTACTTC
CASSLDSPYEQYF
>TRBV30|TRBJ2-7|TRBD1|NA
TGTGCCTGGAGCCTAGGACAGGGCAACGAGCAGTACTTC
CAWSLGQGNEQYF
>TRBV6-6|TRBJ1-2|NA|once
TGTGCCAGCAGAACTTCGAGGACTGTCCACTATGGCTACACCTTC
CASRTSRTVHYGYTF
>TRBV28|TRBJ1-4|NA|NA
TGTGCCAGCAGTATGGGGGGCGGTAATGAAAAACTGTTTTTT
CASSMGGGNEKLFF
>TRBV7-8|TRBJ2-3|NA|NA
TGTGCCAGCAGAGGTGTGGCAGATACGCAGTATTTT
CASRGVADTQYF
>TRBV1|TRBJ2-7|NA|NA
TGCACCAGCAGGGCCCCTGTCCCGGGACTAGCGGGAGCCGGGTTCTACGAGCAGTACTTC
CTSRAPVPGLAGAGFYEQYF
>TRBV27|TRBJ2-7|NA|once
TGTGCCAGCAGTTACACTGTCGGCGGGGAGCAGTACTTC
CASSYTVGGEQYF
>TRBV12-5|TRBJ2-2|NA|NA
TGTGCTAGTGGTTTATGGGCCGGGGAGCTGTTTTTT
CASGLWAGELFF
>TRBV15|TRBJ1-5|NA|NA
TGTGCCACCAGGCTGGGGCGAGGAAGCAATCAGCCCCAGCATTTT
CATRLGRGSNQPQHF
>TRBV28|TRBJ2-2|NA|NA
TGTGCCAGCAGTTTATATCGGACTTTCAACACCGGGGAGCTGTTTTTT
CASSLYRTFNTGELFF
>TRBV4-1|TRBJ1-1|NA|once
TGCGCCAGCAGCCAAGGGGGAGGTCAAGCTTTCTTT
CASSQGGGQAFF
>TRBV5-1|TRBJ1-1|TRBD1|once
TGCGCCAGCAGCTCTACAGGGGATTTAACTGAAGCTTTCTTT
CASSSTGDLTEAFF
>TRBV28|TRBJ1-5|TRBD1|NA
TGTGCCAGCAGCATTAACAAACCCGGGACAGGGGCCGCCTTTTGGGGCAATCAGCCCCAGCATTTT
CASSINKPGTGAAFWGNQPQHF
>TRBV29-1|TRBJ2-7|NA|NA
TGCAGCGTCCTGTTGAACGGGGGCTCCTACGAGCAGTACTTC
CSVLLNGGSYEQYF
>TRBV7-2|TRBJ2-7|NA|NA
TGTGCCAGCAGCTTAGCCGGACCTCCCTACGAGCAGTACTTC
CASSLAGPPYEQYF
>TRBV6-1|TRBJ1-1|TRBD1|NA
TGTGCCACCGACAGGGATTCCATGAACACTGAAGCTTTCTTT
CATDRDSMNTEAFF
>TRBV6-5|TRBJ2-7|NA|NA
TGTGCCAGCAGTTACGTGAGTCCCGGGCCTAACGAGCAGTACTTC
CASSYVSPGPNEQYF
>TRBV10-3|TRBJ2-7|NA|NA
TGTGCCATCAGACGGACGGGAAGCTCCTACGAGCAGTACTTC
CAIRRTGSSYEQYF